The 10 T cell receptor beta chains presented below share a single source sample, sequenced in a study of beta chain features in type 1 diabetes. Points from the study as a whole: In all four CD4+ subsets, TCRB CDR3 length was significantly, moderately reduced in type 1 diabetes.

These receptors lack a known antigen. The entirety of the isolated RNA underwent reverse transcription, so expressed TCRB transcripts were sequenced. Repertoires were generated with immunoSEQ multiplex PCR, while TCRdb's copy carries only in-frame clones and drops some. The sample lists around 710,000 clones, roughly an eighth occurring once. The sequencing input was naive CD4+ T cells from blood. These receptors were collected from a man younger than 45 with type 1 diabetes.

This CDR3 reads CASSLDAPNYNEQFF. The CDR3 region has the DNA TGTGCCAGCAGCTTAGACGCGCCGAACTACAATGAGCAGTTCTTC. V usage is TRBV11-2 and J usage is TRBJ2-1; D remains ambiguous. CDR1 and CDR2 from the germline V gene are SGHAT and FQNNGV. V was clipped by 0 bases and J by 3 bases, with 9 bases between them. The CDR3 sequence is 15 residues long.

This clone came up a few times. The V and J genes are TRBV6-6 and TRBJ1-2; weak D call: TRBD1 (5 bases). V lost 5 bases and J 4 bases, leaving 14 bases between the germline ends. In germline, CDR1 is MNHNY, CDR2 SVGAGI (reference sequence). The CDR3 is 14 residues long. CDR3 loop: CASSPDSSVYGYTF. CDR3 in DNA: TGTGCCAGCAGTCCTGACAGCTCCGTCTATGGCTACACCTTC.

This clone showed up just a few times. The chain joins TRBV7-9 to TRBJ2-7; tentatively, D is TRBD1 or TRBD2 (6 bases each). The CDR3 loop spans 15 amino acids. Germline loops: CDR1 SEHNR, CDR2 FQNEAQ (reference sequence). V lost 5 bases to trimming and J lost 0 bases, with 14 bases between them. In nucleotides, the CDR3 is TGTGCCAGCAGCCGGGGGCCGGGAGACTCCTACGAGCAGTACTTC. It is translated as CASSRGPGDSYEQYF. The full variable domain, with the rest looked up from reference TRBV7-9 and TRBJ2-7, is DTGVSQNPRHKITKRGQNVTFRCDPISEHNRLYWYRQTLGQGPEFLTYFQNEAQLEKSRLLSDRFSAERPKGSFSTLEIQRTEQGDSAMYLCASSRGPGDSYEQYFGPGTRLTVT.

This clone was counted between two and nine times. The V gene is TRBV4-3, the J gene TRBJ2-7; no clear D. The CDR3 contains 16 residues. V lost 0 bases and J lost 6, with 18 bases in between. From germline, CDR1 is LGHNA and CDR2 YSLEER. CDR3: CASSQDQVTQTGEQYF. CDR3 nucleotide sequence: TGCGCCAGCAGCCAAGATCAAGTGACACAGACGGGCGAGCAGTACTTC.

A few counts support this clone. V is TRBV7-2 and J is TRBJ1-6, with D tentatively TRBD1 (5 bases). With 0 bases removed from V and 8 bases from J, the gap between germline ends came to 11 bases. This CDR3 comprises 15 residues. Per the germline V gene, CDR1 is SGHTA and CDR2 is FQGNSA. CDR3 protein: CASSLASQGDSPLHF. The CDR3 DNA sequence: TGTGCCAGCAGCTTAGCGTCGCAGGGTGATTCACCCCTCCACTTT.

Turning to this clone: Other DNA sequences within the sample encode an identical CDR3. CDR3 region: CASSVDVSTDTQYF. CDR3 DNA: TGTGCCAGCAGCGTAGATGTGAGCACAGATACGCAGTATTTT. The gene calls are TRBV9 and TRBJ2-3; no clear D gene. The germline gives CDR1 SGDLS, CDR2 YYNGEE. V lost 0 bases, J lost 0 bases, and 5 bases lay in between. This CDR3 comprises 14 residues.

This clone was observed a few times. This rearrangement joins TRBV18 to TRBJ1-4, with TRBD1 matching over 8 bases. The germline V gene has CDR1 KGHSH and CDR2 LQKENI. The ends lost 4 bases at V and 8 bases at J; junction bases unmatched: 3. The CDR3 is 13 residues long. The CDR3 protein is CASSLRDREKLFF. The DNA for the CDR3 is TGTGCCAGCTCACTCCGGGACAGGGAAAAACTGTTTTTT.

CDR3 region: CASRRGQTVYEQYF. The CDR3 region has the DNA TGTGCCAGCAGGCGAGGACAGACCGTTTACGAGCAGTACTTC. V is TRBV6-6 and J is TRBJ2-7, with TRBD1 as a possible D gene (6 bases). Germline CDR1 is MNHNY and CDR2 is SVGAGI (reference sequence). Trimming left V 6 bases short and J 4 bases short, with 16 bases between. The CDR3 runs to 14 residues.

This clone was observed a few times. The CDR3 protein is CASSRDRGSDEQYF. CDR3 sequence (DNA): TGTGCCAGCAGCCGGGACAGGGGGAGCGACGAGCAGTACTTC. V usage is TRBV4-2 and J usage is TRBJ2-7; 11 bases agree with TRBD1. V was pared by 4 bases and J by 5 bases, with 4 bases of the junction left unmatched. The CDR3 runs to 14 residues. Looked up from germline, CDR1 is LGHNA and CDR2 is YNFKEQ.

This clone was detected only a few times. The V gene is TRBV5-4, the J gene TRBJ2-5, with D hard to call. V dropped 4 bases and J dropped 4 bases, with 5 bases sitting between them. Germline loops: CDR1 SGHNT, CDR2 YYREEE (reference sequence). The CDR3 consists of 11 residues. CDR3 coding DNA: TGTGCCAGCAGCACCACAGAGACCCAGTACTTC. Its protein product is CASSTTETQYF.